A selection of T cell receptor beta chains follows, all from one sample in a study of CD8 T cells in ankylosing spondylitis. Each CDR3 protein gets one entry after TCRdb re-called the 5' RACE reads with MiXCR. The sample records 200,000 or so distinct CDR3 sequences, 13% being singletons. The sequenced sample was blood, either unsorted or a sorted T cell fraction (not recorded which). All receptors come from a female donor with ankylosing spondylitis or in good health (not recorded which). CDR3s include the opening cysteine and the closing phenylalanine or tryptophan. Clone sizes are given selectively: once, few, many, or a class where the clone is expanded.

clone size,V gene,J gene,CDR3 protein
few,TRBV5-1,TRBJ2-1,CASSLTASYNEQFF
many,TRBV24-1,TRBJ2-1,CATSDPANHNEQFF
few,TRBV5-1,TRBJ1-4,CASSLEARREKLFF
many,TRBV10-2,TRBJ2-4,CASSVTSGRDIQYF
few,TRBV7-6,TRBJ2-5,CASSLMGGAPVGETQYF
many,TRBV12-3/TRBV12-4,TRBJ2-3,CASRGTGKDTQYF
many,TRBV7-3,TRBJ2-1,CASSLGTHNEQFF
many,TRBV28,TRBJ1-5,CASSHLDRMNQPQHF
many,TRBV12-3/TRBV12-4,TRBJ1-3,CASSDPTGSGNTIYF
few,TRBV28,TRBJ2-1,CASSGGLHQFF
.,TRBV28,TRBJ2-6,CASSLAQGWANVLTF
many,TRBV18,TRBJ2-3,CASSRPTSGPTDTQYF
once,TRBV4-3,TRBJ1-1,CASSQDSLGGTEAFF
many,TRBV4-2,TRBJ2-5,CASSPGTSGYLETQYF
many,TRBV28,TRBJ1-1,CASSPLRTGGDAFF
.,TRBV20-1,TRBJ1-5,CSALGGEIYQPRHF
many,TRBV20-1,TRBJ2-3,CSVTYGLAGGTDTQYF
few,TRBV5-6,TRBJ1-1,CASSLVGWTAENTEAFF
.,TRBV7-8,TRBJ1-1,CASSIESRNTEAFF
many,TRBV4-2,TRBJ1-4,CASSQGPGTAKDEKLFF
many,TRBV28,TRBJ2-3,CASTRGGTLYTQYF
few,TRBV6-2/TRBV6-3,TRBJ1-1,CASSYYDRNTEAFF
.,TRBV4-3,TRBJ2-7,CASSQEASANYEQCF
many,TRBV12-3/TRBV12-4,TRBJ1-5,CASSLGVYNQPQHF
many,TRBV5-1,TRBJ2-7,CASSLGSIHYEQYF
few,TRBV19,TRBJ2-1,CASSITASGNNEQFF
many,TRBV20-1,TRBJ2-7,CSARDRGEQFYEQYF
.,TRBV4-2,TRBJ2-1,CASSPRAEGLASSEQFF
.,TRBV5-1,TRBJ1-4,CASSLYGVLDEKLFF
many,TRBV12-3/TRBV12-4,TRBJ1-1,CASSLEGSVTEAFF
.,TRBV18,TRBJ1-1,CASSPLKGDTEAFF
many,TRBV2,TRBJ1-5,CASSDLTNQPQHF
.,TRBV5-1,TRBJ2-1,CASSWGLEADNEQFF
.,TRBV12-3/TRBV12-4,TRBJ2-7,CASSPTSTGEQYF
.,TRBV7-2,TRBJ2-7,CASSQSPQGYEQYF
many,TRBV5-1,TRBJ2-5,CASSILAGQETQYF
few,TRBV7-6,TRBJ2-5,CASSPSGTGQETQYF
many,TRBV5-1,TRBJ2-2,CASSLGTLTGELFF
many,TRBV20-1,TRBJ1-5,CSASRDTSNQPQHF
.,TRBV20-1,TRBJ2-7,CSARGTQNNGEQYF
.,TRBV5-1,TRBJ2-1,CASREPQSYNEQFF
.,TRBV27,TRBJ2-3,CASTPAESTDTQYF
many,TRBV6-1,TRBJ1-1,CASGEMGMNTEAFF
few,TRBV3-1,TRBJ2-2,CASSRTSGRVSTGELFF
few,TRBV5-5,TRBJ2-1,CASSPNWGYEQFF
few,TRBV11-2,TRBJ2-7,CATSRAADYEQYF
few,TRBV7-9,TRBJ2-7,CASSPPGSPYEQYF
many,TRBV7-9,TRBJ2-3,CASSPQISTDTQYF
few,TRBV5-4,TRBJ2-1,CASSYTGSEQFF
many,TRBV28,TRBJ2-1,CASSPSRTYNEQFF
few,TRBV24-1,TRBJ2-7,CATSSQGPYGTYF
.,TRBV6-4,TRBJ2-5,CACCPRWGTSGSQETQYF
few,TRBV6-2/TRBV6-3,TRBJ2-3,CTSTMTGSGDTQYF
.,TRBV29-1,TRBJ1-4,CSVQQVFAEKLFF
many,TRBV25-1,TRBJ1-5,CASSEWGNQPQHF
few,TRBV20-1,TRBJ2-3,CSASPMSSGSPGDTQYF
.,TRBV6-5,TRBJ1-4,CASRKGGEKLFF
many,TRBV5-1,TRBJ2-5,CASRVGTVQETQYF
many,TRBV6-1,TRBJ2-7,CASTPLTGPYEQYF
few,TRBV6-2/TRBV6-3,TRBJ2-3,CATAGTLADTQYF